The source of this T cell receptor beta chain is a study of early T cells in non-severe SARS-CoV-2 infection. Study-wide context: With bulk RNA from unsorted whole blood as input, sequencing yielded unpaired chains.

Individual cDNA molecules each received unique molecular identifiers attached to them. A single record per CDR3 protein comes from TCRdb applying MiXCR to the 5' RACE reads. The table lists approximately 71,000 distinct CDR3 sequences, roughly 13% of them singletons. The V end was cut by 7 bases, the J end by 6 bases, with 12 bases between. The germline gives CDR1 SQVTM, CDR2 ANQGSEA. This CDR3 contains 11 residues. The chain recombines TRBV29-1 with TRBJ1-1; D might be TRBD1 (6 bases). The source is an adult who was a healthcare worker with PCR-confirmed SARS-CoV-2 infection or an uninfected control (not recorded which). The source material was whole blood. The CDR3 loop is CSGADSSEAFF. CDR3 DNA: TGCAGCGGGGCGGACAGCTCTGAAGCTTTCTTT. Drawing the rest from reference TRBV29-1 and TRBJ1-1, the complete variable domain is SAVISQKPSRDICQRGTSLTIQCQVDSQVTMMFWYRQQPGQSLTLIATANQGSEATYESGFVIDKFPISRPNLTFSTLTVSNMSPEDSSIYLCSGADSSEAFFGQGTRLTVV.